This entry lists 29 T cell receptor beta chains sequenced from one sample in a study of T cell responses to AZD1222 COVID-19 vaccine (dated by TCRdb to the early 2020s). Library creation used the immunoSEQ multiplex PCR assay. Entries here come from immuneACCESS through TCRdb and include only in-frame sequences with V and J called. Some clones fail to appear in such tables; in the studies checked, an unresolved V gene covers under half of the shortfall, and the cause of the remainder is unknown. The sample contains about 77,000 clones, 92% of them found a single time. The biggest ten clones account for more than 4.5% of the sample. The time point label on this specimen signifies: about 28 days (+/-7) after the second vaccine dose. The sequenced sample was peripheral blood, obtained 28 days after the second AZD1222 dose. Receptors originate from an adult who received the AZD1222 COVID-19 vaccine.

The chain is built from TRBV18 and TRBJ1-1, with D possibly matching TRBD1 (6 bases). Germline lookup yields CDR1 KGHSH and CDR2 LQKENI. This CDR3 is 16 amino acids long. V dropped 4 bases and J dropped 0 bases, with 15 bases sitting between them. Here the CDR3 reads CASSRSPTGLNTEAFF. CDR3 nucleotide sequence: TGTGCCAGCTCACGTTCCCCTACAGGGTTGAACACTGAAGCTTTCTTT.

The genes are TRBV7-2 and TRBJ2-3, with 9 bases that match TRBD1. The junction had 4 bases not matched to a gene; V was cut back by 4 bases and J by 2 bases. Germline loops: CDR1 SGHTA, CDR2 FQGNSA. The CDR3 sequence is 15 residues long. The CDR3 DNA reads TGTGCCAGCAGCTCCGGGACAGGGCTCACAGATACGCAGTATTTT. It yields the protein CASSSGTGLTDTQYF.

This clone was seen a single time. This rearrangement joins TRBV5-1 to TRBJ1-4, with 9 bases matching TRBD1. The germline gives CDR1 SGHRS, CDR2 YFSETQ. V lost 3 bases, J lost 8 bases, and 11 bases stayed unmatched. This CDR3 comprises 16 residues. For the CDR3, the DNA is TGCGCCAGCAGCTCAGCCACCGGGACAGGGAGGGAAAAACTGTTTTTT. Its translation: CASSSATGTGREKLFF.

The rearrangement uses TRBV7-6 and TRBJ1-3; possibly TRBD1 for D (6 bases). The CDR3 length is 19 residues. V was trimmed by 4 bases and J by 2 bases, leaving 24 bases between them. Per germline, CDR1 SGHVS and CDR2 FNYEAQ. The CDR3 DNA sequence: TGTGCCAGCAGCTCCCAACCGTCCGGGGGCTTAAGTCCTGGAAACACCATATATTTT. Its translation is CASSSQPSGGLSPGNTIYF.

The chain couples TRBV3-1 (or the pseudogene TRBV3-2) to TRBJ1-1; TRBD1 might be the D (5 bases). Germline V gives CDR1 LGHDT, CDR2 YNNKEL (reference sequence). The CDR3 loop spans 15 amino acids. V shed 0 bases and J shed 4 bases, with 12 bases lying between them. CDR3 residues: CASSQDSGLGTEAFF. The CDR3 DNA sequence: TGTGCCAGCAGCCAAGATTCAGGGTTGGGCACTGAAGCTTTCTTT.

This clone was picked up one time. The chain has TRBV7-8 and TRBJ1-3; D perhaps matches TRBD1 (6 bases). This CDR3 comprises 17 residues. V dropped 1 base and J dropped 0 bases, with 13 bases sitting between them. CDR1 is SGHVS, CDR2 FQNEAQ, per germline. This CDR3 is CASSLGWGADSGNTIYF. CDR3 sequence (DNA): TGTGCCAGCAGCTTAGGTTGGGGGGCAGACTCTGGAAACACCATATATTTT.

The rearrangement uses TRBV9 and TRBJ1-1; 8 bases align to TRBD1. The V segment lost 3 bases and the J segment 4 bases; nucleotides outside the gene matches: 5. The CDR3 extends over 14 amino acids. CDR1 is SGDLS, CDR2 YYNGEE, per germline. The CDR3 DNA reads as TGTGCCAGCAGCGCAGGGACAGGCTCCACTGAAGCTTTCTTT. The encoded protein is CASSAGTGSTEAFF.

V and J are TRBV3-1 (or the pseudogene TRBV3-2) and TRBJ2-1; 11 nucleotides align to TRBD2. The J segment lost 0 bases and the V segment lost 6 bases, leaving 4 bases of the junction unmatched. The CDR3 sequence is 16 residues long. Germline V CDR1 and CDR2: LGHDT, YNNKEL (reference sequence). The DNA for the CDR3 is TGTGCCAGCAGACGGACTAGCGGGTTCTCCTACAATGAGCAGTTCTTC. This encodes CASRRTSGFSYNEQFF.

This chain joins TRBV7-9 and TRBJ2-3; D gene unclear. The germline CDR1 and CDR2 sequences are SEHNR and FQNEAQ (reference sequence). This CDR3 region has 14 residues. V was pared by 5 bases and J by 2 bases, with 11 bases between. The CDR3 protein is CASSQNPSTDTQYF. CDR3 bases: TGTGCCAGCAGCCAAAATCCTTCCACAGATACGCAGTATTTT.

The chain carries TRBV10-2 and TRBJ1-3; D possibly corresponds to TRBD1 (6 bases). CDR3 length: 12 amino acids. CDR1 and CDR2 from the germline V gene are WSHSY and SAAADI. V gave up 7 bases and J gave up 8 bases, with 12 bases separating them. CDR3 protein: CASTETGYTIYF. As DNA, the CDR3 is TGCGCCAGCACGGAGACAGGTTACACCATATATTTT.

This chain connects TRBV6-4 to TRBJ1-2; D is ambiguous. Looked up from germline, CDR1 is MRHNA and CDR2 is SNTAGT. CDR3 length: 13 amino acids. V was cut by 0 bases and J by 7 bases, with 9 bases left in between. DNA for the CDR3: TGTGCCAGCAGTGACTCGGCAGGCCGTGGCTACACCTTC. It specifies CASSDSAGRGYTF.

This sequence joins TRBV5-1 and TRBJ1-2; D ambiguous. The germline V gene has CDR1 SGHRS and CDR2 YFSETQ. This CDR3 region has 12 residues. V gave up 7 bases and J gave up 6 bases, with 13 bases separating them. CDR3 sequence: CASAEVENGYTF. The DNA for the CDR3 is TGCGCCAGCGCGGAGGTAGAAAATGGCTACACCTTC. Looking up the rest from reference TRBV5-1 and TRBJ1-2 gives the full variable domain: KAGVTQTPRYLIKTRGQQVTLSCSPISGHRSVSWYQQTPGQGLQFLFEYFSETQRNKGNFPGRFSGRQFSNSRSEMNVSTLELGDSALYLCASAEVENGYTFGSGTRLTVV.

The chain carries TRBV28 and TRBJ2-2; D is perhaps TRBD1 or TRBD2 (5 bases each). There are 15 residues in the CDR3. Germline V gene lookup returns CDR1 MDHEN and CDR2 SYDVKM. V dropped 6 bases and J dropped 5 bases, with 16 bases sitting between them. The CDR3 loop is CASRYSGEGTGELFF. The CDR3 region has the DNA TGTGCCAGCAGGTACTCCGGAGAGGGGACCGGGGAGCTGTTTTTT.

The chain joins TRBV7-6 to TRBJ2-7; 7 nucleotides line up with TRBD1. After removal of 9 bases from V and 2 bases from J, the junction contained 4 bases not matched to a gene. This CDR3 contains 12 residues. Germline loops: CDR1 SGHVS, CDR2 FNYEAQ. CDR3: CARIGQAYEQYF. The CDR3 DNA reads as TGTGCCAGAATTGGACAGGCCTACGAGCAGTACTTC.

The chain has TRBV27 and TRBJ1-2; 9 nucleotides match TRBD1. The CDR3 spans 14 residues. From germline, CDR1 is MNHEY and CDR2 SMNVEV (reference sequence). Unmatched junction bases numbered 6, after V lost 3 bases and J lost 7 bases. The CDR3 loop reads CASSFRDRARGYTF. The CDR3 DNA is TGTGCCAGCAGTTTTAGGGACAGGGCTCGTGGCTACACCTTC.

The chain carries TRBV7-6 and TRBJ2-1; D not resolved. The CDR3 runs to 18 residues. The V end lost 0 bases, the J end lost 0 bases, and 15 bases lay between the germline ends. The germline V gene encodes CDR1 SGHVS and CDR2 FNYEAQ. The CDR3 sequence is CASSLAPRRKSSYNEQFF. The CDR3 DNA follows: TGTGCCAGCAGCTTAGCGCCTCGGCGGAAAAGCTCCTACAATGAGCAGTTCTTC.

A single count supports this clone. The chain couples TRBV5-4 to TRBJ2-5; 7 nucleotides match TRBD1. This CDR3 is 14 amino acids long. Germline CDR1 reads SGHNT; CDR2 reads YYREEE (reference sequence). The V and J ends lost 0 bases and 4 bases, in that order; junction bases with no gene match: 3. The CDR3 DNA follows: TGTGCCAGCAGCTTGGAAGGGGGCGGAGAGACCCAGTACTTC. Protein product: CASSLEGGGETQYF.

V and J are TRBV4-1 and TRBJ2-7; TRBD2 aligns across 9 bases. The germline CDR1 and CDR2 sequences are MGHRA and YSYEKL. The V gene end was trimmed by 4 bases and the J gene end by 5 bases; junction bases not matched to a gene: 12. The CDR3 sequence is 16 residues long. DNA of the CDR3: TGCGCCAGCAGCCTCGGGGGGCTAGCGGGAATCCACGAGCAGTACTTC. Protein product: CASSLGGLAGIHEQYF.

This chain connects TRBV7-9 to TRBJ1-2, with 7 bases fitting TRBD1. The trim removed 2 bases at V and 4 bases at J, leaving 7 bases unmatched. Germline V CDR1 and CDR2: SEHNR, FQNEAQ (reference sequence). The CDR3 consists of 15 residues. The CDR3 DNA reads TGTGCCAGCAGCTTACAGGGGGGTAGAGTCTATGGCTACACCTTC. Protein: CASSLQGGRVYGYTF.

This clone has a single count. The chain combines TRBV5-1 with TRBJ2-4, with D possibly matching TRBD1 (5 bases). V was trimmed by 4 bases and J by 3 bases, leaving 11 bases between them. CDR3 size: 14 residues. The V gene's germline CDR1 is SGHRS and CDR2 YFSETQ. CDR3: CASSLDSFKNIQYF. For the CDR3, the DNA is TGCGCCAGCAGCCTTGACAGTTTCAAAAACATTCAGTACTTC. Looking up the rest from reference TRBV5-1 and TRBJ2-4 gives the full variable domain: KAGVTQTPRYLIKTRGQQVTLSCSPISGHRSVSWYQQTPGQGLQFLFEYFSETQRNKGNFPGRFSGRQFSNSRSEMNVSTLELGDSALYLCASSLDSFKNIQYFGAGTRLSVL.

The chain's CDR3 is CASSLNSEKLFF. CDR3 nucleotides: TGTGCCAGCAGCCTCAACTCAGAAAAACTGTTTTTT. The rearrangement links TRBV14 to TRBJ1-4; D remains unclear. Germline loops: CDR1 SGHDN, CDR2 FVKESK. This CDR3 is built from 12 residues. V lost 4 bases and J lost 8, with 8 bases in between. Full variable domain (rest looked up from reference TRBV14 and TRBJ1-4): EAGVTQFPSHSVIEKGQTVTLRCDPISGHDNLYWYRRVMGKEIKFLLHFVKESKQDESGMPNNRFLAERTGGTYSTLKVQPAELEDSGVYFCASSLNSEKLFFGSGTQLSVL.

V gene TRBV12-5 combines with J gene TRBJ2-5, with D perhaps assigned TRBD1 or TRBD2 (5 bases each). V dropped 5 bases and J dropped 3 bases, with 16 bases sitting between them. Germline V CDR1 and CDR2: LGHNT, FRNRAP. The CDR3 spans 15 residues. The chain's CDR3 is CASGAIAGTKETQYF. The CDR3 DNA follows: TGTGCTAGTGGTGCAATAGCCGGGACGAAAGAGACCCAGTACTTC.

The J gene is TRBJ1-4, the V gene TRBV15; D call uncertain. In germline, CDR1 is LNHNV, CDR2 YYDKDF (reference sequence). The V end lost 0 bases, the J end lost 6 bases, and 5 bases lay between the germline ends. The CDR3 runs to 13 residues. CDR3 in DNA: TGTGCCACCAGCAGAGAAAGATATGAAAAACTGTTTTTT. Amino acids: CATSRERYEKLFF.

This sequence joins TRBV11-2 and TRBJ2-1, with 13 nucleotides matching TRBD2. The CDR3 length is 16 residues. Germline values: CDR1 SGHAT, CDR2 FQNNGV. Unmatched junction bases numbered 7, after V lost 6 bases and J lost 5 bases. The DNA for the CDR3 is TGTGCCAGCAGGGATCGGGGACTAGCGGGACACAATGAGCAGTTCTTC. Its translation is CASRDRGLAGHNEQFF. Complete variable domain (other parts from reference TRBV11-2 and TRBJ2-1): EAGVAQSPRYKIIEKRQSVAFWCNPISGHATLYWYQQILGQGPKLLIQFQNNGVVDDSQLPKDRFSAERLKGVDSTLKIQPAKLEDSAVYLCASRDRGLAGHNEQFFGPGTRLTVL.

V usage is TRBV28 and J usage is TRBJ2-7; 11 nucleotides agree with TRBD2. This CDR3 region has 17 residues. V shed 3 bases and J 3 bases; nucleotides not matched to a gene: 10. Germline CDR1 reads MDHEN; CDR2 reads SYDVKM. CDR3 in amino acids: CASSFQFRGTSGYEQYF. CDR3 DNA: TGTGCCAGCAGTTTCCAATTTAGAGGGACTAGCGGCTACGAGCAGTACTTC.

CDR3 residues: CASSFLGHTEAFF. Written as DNA, the CDR3 is TGTGCCAGCAGTTTCCTTGGGCACACTGAAGCTTTCTTT. V is TRBV28 and J is TRBJ1-1; D unresolved. This CDR3 region has 13 residues. The ends were cut back, 3 bases at V and 3 bases at J, with 8 bases in the middle. Germline V gene lookup returns CDR1 MDHEN and CDR2 SYDVKM. Filled out from reference TRBV28 and TRBJ1-1, the complete variable domain reads DVKVTQSSRYLVKRTGEKVFLECVQDMDHENMFWYRQDPGLGLRLIYFSYDVKMKEKGDIPEGYSVSREKKERFSLILESASTNQTSMYLCASSFLGHTEAFFGQGTRLTVV.

V and J are TRBV7-8 and TRBJ1-1; 7 nucleotides match TRBD1. The CDR3 is made up of 15 amino acids. Germline values: CDR1 SGHVS, CDR2 FQNEAQ. Germline trimming cut 4 bases from V and 7 bases from J; bases unmatched to any gene: 12. The CDR3: CASSSSGGGGSEAFF. The CDR3 DNA reads TGTGCCAGCAGCTCCTCGGGAGGGGGCGGGAGTGAAGCTTTCTTT.

This chain links TRBV7-8 with TRBJ1-6; a possible D gene is TRBD1 (5 bases). The CDR3 is made up of 19 amino acids. The V gene's germline CDR1 is SGHVS and CDR2 FQNEAQ. Trimming took 3 bases from V and 0 from J, leaving 18 bases between them. CDR3 region: CASSFATGTASSYNSPLHF. For the CDR3, the DNA is TGTGCCAGCAGCTTTGCCACCGGGACCGCGAGCTCCTATAATTCACCCCTCCACTTT.

The rearrangement links TRBV24-1 to TRBJ1-4; TRBD1 matches at 7 bases. Germline CDR1 reads KGHDR; CDR2 reads SFDVKD. Trimming took 3 bases from V and 4 from J; bases not matched to a gene: 4. This CDR3 is 15 amino acids long. Here the CDR3 DNA reads TGTGCCACCAGTGATCGACAGGGTTATAATGAAAAACTGTTTTTT. The encoded protein is CATSDRQGYNEKLFF.